The TCR beta chain under discussion was sequenced for a study of T-cell memory formation after mild COVID-19. The study's findings and limits: Contracting CD4+ clones were located mainly in CM and EM, and CD8+ clones in EMRA.

This CDR3 has 18 amino acids. Germline assignment: CDR1 DFQATT and CDR2 SNEGSKA (reference sequence). Losses at the gene ends were 5 bases for V and 2 bases for J; bases not matched to a gene: 14. TCRdb passed the 5' RACE reads through MiXCR, listing each CDR3 protein once. The sample includes around 160,000 distinct CDR3 sequences, around a tenth seen only once; the top ten take 3.5% to 4.5%. In its sample, this clonotype was seen many times. The antigen is not known. The specimen was PBMCs or a T cell subset sorted from them (not recorded which). This sequence originates from a young man who had mild COVID-19 (a few samples of this study predate the infection). Cell type and time point are not known. The rearrangement joins TRBV20-1 to TRBJ2-3, with TRBD2 matching over 12 bases. The CDR3 DNA reads TGCAGTGCTTACGAACTAGCGGGGGGTTTGGGGGTCACAGATACGCAGTATTTT. Translating gives CSAYELAGGLGVTDTQYF.